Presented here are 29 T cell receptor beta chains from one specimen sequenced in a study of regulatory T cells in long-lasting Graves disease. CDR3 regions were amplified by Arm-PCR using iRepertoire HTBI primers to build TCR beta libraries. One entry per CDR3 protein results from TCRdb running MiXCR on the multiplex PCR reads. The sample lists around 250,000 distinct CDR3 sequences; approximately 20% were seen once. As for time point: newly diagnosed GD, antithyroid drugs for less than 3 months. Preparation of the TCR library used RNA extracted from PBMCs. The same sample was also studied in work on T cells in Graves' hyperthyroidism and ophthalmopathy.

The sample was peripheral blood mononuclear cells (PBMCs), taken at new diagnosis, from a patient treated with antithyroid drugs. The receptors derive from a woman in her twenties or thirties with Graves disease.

The DNA for the CDR3 is TGTGCCAGTAGTACCCGGGGACAGCTTCTTAATGAAAAACTGTTTTTT. It encodes CASSTRGQLLNEKLFF. The J gene is TRBJ1-4, the V gene TRBV19; 7 bases match TRBD1. The CDR3 covers 16 residues. CDR1 and CDR2 (germline): LNHDA, SQIVND (reference sequence). With 4 bases clipped from V and 4 bases from J, the junction kept 9 bases outside the gene matches.

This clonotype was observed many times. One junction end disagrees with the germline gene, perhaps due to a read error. This chain's CDR3 is CASSTGTANQKLFF. CDR3 nucleotide sequence: TGTGCCAGCAGCACCGGGACCGCTAATCAAAAACTGTTTTTT. The chain employs TRBV3-1 and TRBJ1-4; weak D call: TRBD1 (5 bases). The CDR3 sequence is 14 residues long. Per germline, CDR1 LGHDT and CDR2 YNNKEL (reference sequence).

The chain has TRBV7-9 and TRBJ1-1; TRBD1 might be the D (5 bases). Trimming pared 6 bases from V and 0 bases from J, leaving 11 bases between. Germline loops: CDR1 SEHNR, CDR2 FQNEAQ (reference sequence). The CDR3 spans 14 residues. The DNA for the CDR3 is TGTGCCAGCAGGAGTGGGGCGGTGAACACTGAAGCTTTCTTT. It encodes CASRSGAVNTEAFF.

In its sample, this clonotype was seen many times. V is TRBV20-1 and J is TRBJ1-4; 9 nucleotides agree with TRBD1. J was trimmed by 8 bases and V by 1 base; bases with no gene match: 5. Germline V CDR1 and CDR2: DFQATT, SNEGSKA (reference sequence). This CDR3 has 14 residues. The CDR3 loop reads CSARGGTGPEKLFF. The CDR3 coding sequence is TGCAGTGCTAGAGGCGGGACAGGGCCGGAAAAACTGTTTTTT.

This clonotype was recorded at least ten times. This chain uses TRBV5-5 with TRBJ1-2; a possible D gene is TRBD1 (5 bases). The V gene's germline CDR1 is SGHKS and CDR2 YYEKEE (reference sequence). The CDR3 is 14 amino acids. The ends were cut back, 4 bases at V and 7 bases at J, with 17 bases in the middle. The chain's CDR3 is CASSPPRGTPGYTF. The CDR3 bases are TGTGCCAGCAGCCCCCCCCGGGGGACCCCTGGCTACACCTTC.

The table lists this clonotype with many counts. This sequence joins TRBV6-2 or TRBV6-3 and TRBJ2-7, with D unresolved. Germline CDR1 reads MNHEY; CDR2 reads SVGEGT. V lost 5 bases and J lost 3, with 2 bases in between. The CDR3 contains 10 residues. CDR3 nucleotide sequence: TGTGCCAGCAGTCACTACGAGCAGTACTTC. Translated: CASSHYEQYF.

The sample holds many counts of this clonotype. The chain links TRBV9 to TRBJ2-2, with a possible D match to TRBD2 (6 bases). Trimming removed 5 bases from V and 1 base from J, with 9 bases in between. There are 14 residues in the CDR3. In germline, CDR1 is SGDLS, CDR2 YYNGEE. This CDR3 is CASRGGGNTGELFF. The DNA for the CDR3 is TGTGCCAGCAGGGGGGGAGGGAACACCGGGGAGCTGTTTTTT.

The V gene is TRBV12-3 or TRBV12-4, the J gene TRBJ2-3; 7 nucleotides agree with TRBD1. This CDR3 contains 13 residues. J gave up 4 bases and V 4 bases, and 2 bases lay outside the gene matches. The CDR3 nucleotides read TGTGCCAGCAGTTCCACAGGGGCAGATACGCAGTATTTT. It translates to CASSSTGADTQYF.

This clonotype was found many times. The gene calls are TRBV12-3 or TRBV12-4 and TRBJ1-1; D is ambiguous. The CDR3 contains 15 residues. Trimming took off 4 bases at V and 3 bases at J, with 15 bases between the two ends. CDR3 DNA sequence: TGTGCCAGCAGTTCAGGCAAGCTTGGGCACACTGAAGCTTTCTTT. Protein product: CASSSGKLGHTEAFF.

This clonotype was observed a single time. The CDR3 spells CASSLITSGVRSSYNEQFF. As DNA, the CDR3 is TGTGCCAGCAGCCTCATCACTAGCGGAGTCCGGAGCTCCTACAATGAGCAGTTCTTC. The rearrangement links TRBV7-2 to TRBJ2-1, with 8 bases that match TRBD2. The CDR3 is 19 residues long. Per the germline V gene, CDR1 is SGHTA and CDR2 is FQGNSA. The junction had 15 bases not matched to a gene; V was cut back by 5 bases and J by 0 bases. Variable domain in full (rest from reference TRBV7-2 and TRBJ2-1): GAGVSQSPSNKVTEKGKDVELRCDPISGHTALYWYRQSLGQGLEFLIYFQGNSAPDKSGLPSDRFSAERTGGSVSTLTIQRTQQEDSAVYLCASSLITSGVRSSYNEQFFGPGTRLTVL.

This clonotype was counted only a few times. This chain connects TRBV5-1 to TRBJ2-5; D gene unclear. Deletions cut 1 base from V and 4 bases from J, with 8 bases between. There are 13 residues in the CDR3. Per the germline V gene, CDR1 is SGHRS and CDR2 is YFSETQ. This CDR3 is CASSLNPGETQYF. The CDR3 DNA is TGCGCCAGCAGCTTGAATCCGGGAGAGACCCAGTACTTC.

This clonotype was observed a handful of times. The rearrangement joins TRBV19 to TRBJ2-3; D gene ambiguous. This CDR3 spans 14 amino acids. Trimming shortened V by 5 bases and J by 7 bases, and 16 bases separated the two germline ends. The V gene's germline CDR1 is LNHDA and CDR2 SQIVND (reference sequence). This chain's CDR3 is CASSRDGRVNTQYF. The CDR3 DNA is TGTGCCAGTAGTCGAGACGGTCGAGTGAATACGCAGTATTTT.

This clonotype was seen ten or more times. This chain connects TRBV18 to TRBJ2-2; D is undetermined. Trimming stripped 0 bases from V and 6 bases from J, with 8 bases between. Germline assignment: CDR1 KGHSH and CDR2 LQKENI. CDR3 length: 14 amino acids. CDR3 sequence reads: CASSPPLVAGELFF. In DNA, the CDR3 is TGTGCCAGCTCACCACCGTTGGTGGCCGGGGAGCTGTTTTTT.

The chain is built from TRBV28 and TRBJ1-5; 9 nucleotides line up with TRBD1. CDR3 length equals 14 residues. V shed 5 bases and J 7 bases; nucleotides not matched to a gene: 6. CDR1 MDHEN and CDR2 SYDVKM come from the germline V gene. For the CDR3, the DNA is TGTGCCAGCAGTCCGGGACAGGGAACCCAGCCCCAGCATTTT. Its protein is CASSPGQGTQPQHF.

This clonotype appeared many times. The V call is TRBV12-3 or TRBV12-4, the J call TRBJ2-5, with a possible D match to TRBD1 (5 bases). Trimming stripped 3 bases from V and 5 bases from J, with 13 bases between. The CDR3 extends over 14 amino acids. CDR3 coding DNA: TGTGCCAGCAGTTTTACCCAGGGCAGTGAGACCCAGTACTTC. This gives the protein CASSFTQGSETQYF.

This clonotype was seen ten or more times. The CDR3 sequence: CASSSPRRTLGEQFF. The CDR3 nucleotides are TGTGCCAGCAGCTCCCCCCGTCGGACTTTGGGCGAGCAGTTCTTC. The rearrangement joins TRBV11-2 to TRBJ2-1, with D perhaps TRBD2 (5 bases). The germline V gene has CDR1 SGHAT and CDR2 FQNNGV. This CDR3 region has 15 residues. The germline V and J ends were trimmed by 4 bases and 10 bases, with 20 bases remaining between them.

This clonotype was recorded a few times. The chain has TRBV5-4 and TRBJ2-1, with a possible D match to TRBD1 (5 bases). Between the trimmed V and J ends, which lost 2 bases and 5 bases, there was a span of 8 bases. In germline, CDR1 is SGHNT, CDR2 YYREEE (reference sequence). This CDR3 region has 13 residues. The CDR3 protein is CASSFATDNEQFF. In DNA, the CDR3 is TGTGCCAGCAGCTTCGCGACAGACAATGAGCAGTTCTTC.

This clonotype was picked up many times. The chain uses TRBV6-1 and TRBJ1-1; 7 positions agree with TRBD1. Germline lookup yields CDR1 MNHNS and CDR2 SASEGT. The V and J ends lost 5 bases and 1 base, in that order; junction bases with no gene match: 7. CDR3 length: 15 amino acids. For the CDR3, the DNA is TGTGCCAGCAGTCCAAAGGGACAGCGGAACACTGAAGCTTTCTTT. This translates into CASSPKGQRNTEAFF.

This CDR3 is CASSFSNLDFSGANVLTF. CDR3 DNA: TGTGCCAGCAGCTTTAGCAACCTCGACTTCTCTGGGGCCAACGTCCTGACTTTC. The chain recombines TRBV7-9 with TRBJ2-6; the D is unclear. The CDR3 extends over 18 amino acids. Germline values: CDR1 SEHNR, CDR2 FQNEAQ (reference sequence). Trimming took 3 bases from V and 0 from J, leaving 15 bases between them.

The CDR3 sequence is CASSFGLAETYEQYF. CDR3 nucleotide sequence: TGTGCCAGCAGTTTCGGTCTAGCGGAAACCTACGAGCAGTACTTC. The rearrangement joins TRBV28 to TRBJ2-7; 7 bases are shared with TRBD2. Germline V gives CDR1 MDHEN, CDR2 SYDVKM. The trim removed 3 bases at V and 2 bases at J, leaving 7 bases unmatched. The CDR3 has 15 amino acids.

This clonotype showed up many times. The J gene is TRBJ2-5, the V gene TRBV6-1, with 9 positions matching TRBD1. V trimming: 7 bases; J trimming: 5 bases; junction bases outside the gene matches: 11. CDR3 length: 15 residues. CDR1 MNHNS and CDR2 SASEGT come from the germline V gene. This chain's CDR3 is CASTFGQGHPETQYF. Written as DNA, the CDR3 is TGTGCCAGCACCTTCGGACAGGGGCACCCTGAGACCCAGTACTTC.

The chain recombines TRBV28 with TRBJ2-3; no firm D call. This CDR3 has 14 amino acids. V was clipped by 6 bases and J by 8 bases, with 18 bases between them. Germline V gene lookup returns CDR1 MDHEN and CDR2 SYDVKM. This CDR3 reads CASRRTGRPFTQYF. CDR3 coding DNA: TGTGCCAGCAGAAGAACCGGCCGGCCCTTTACGCAGTATTTT. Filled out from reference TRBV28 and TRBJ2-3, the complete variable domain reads DVKVTQSSRYLVKRTGEKVFLECVQDMDHENMFWYRQDPGLGLRLIYFSYDVKMKEKGDIPEGYSVSREKKERFSLILESASTNQTSMYLCASRRTGRPFTQYFGPGTRLTVL.

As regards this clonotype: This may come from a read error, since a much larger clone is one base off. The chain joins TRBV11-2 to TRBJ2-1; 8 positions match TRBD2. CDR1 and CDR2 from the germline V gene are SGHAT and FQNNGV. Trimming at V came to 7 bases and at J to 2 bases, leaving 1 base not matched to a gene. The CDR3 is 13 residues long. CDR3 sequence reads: CASMGLAYNEQFF. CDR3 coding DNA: TGTGCCAGCATGGGACTAGCCTACAATGAGCAGTTCTTC.

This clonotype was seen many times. The CDR3 spells CASSHRALSGNTIYF. The CDR3 region has the DNA TGTGCCAGCAGCCACCGGGCCCTCTCTGGAAACACCATATATTTT. V is TRBV7-6 and J is TRBJ1-3, with D unresolved. This CDR3 has 15 residues. V lost 5 bases and J 0 bases, leaving 11 bases between the germline ends. Looked up from germline, CDR1 is SGHVS and CDR2 is FNYEAQ.

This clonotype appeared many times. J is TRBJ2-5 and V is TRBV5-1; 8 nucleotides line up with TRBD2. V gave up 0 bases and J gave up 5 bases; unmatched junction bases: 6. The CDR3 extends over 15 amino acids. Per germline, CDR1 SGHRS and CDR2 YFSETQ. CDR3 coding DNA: TGCGCCAGCAGCTTGGTTTCGGGGGGGCCGGAGACCCAGTACTTC. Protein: CASSLVSGGPETQYF. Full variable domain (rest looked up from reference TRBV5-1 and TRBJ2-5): KAGVTQTPRYLIKTRGQQVTLSCSPISGHRSVSWYQQTPGQGLQFLFEYFSETQRNKGNFPGRFSGRQFSNSRSEMNVSTLELGDSALYLCASSLVSGGPETQYFGPGTRLLVL.

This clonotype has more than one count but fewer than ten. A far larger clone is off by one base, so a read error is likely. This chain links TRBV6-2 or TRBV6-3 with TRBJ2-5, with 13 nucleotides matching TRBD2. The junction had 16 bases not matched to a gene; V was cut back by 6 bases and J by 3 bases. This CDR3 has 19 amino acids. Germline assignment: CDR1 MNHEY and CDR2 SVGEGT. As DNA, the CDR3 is TGTGCCAGCAGGATCCCTATACTAGCGGGGGGGTCGAAGGAAGAGACCCAGTACTTC. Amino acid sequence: CASRIPILAGGSKEETQYF.

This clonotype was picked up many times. CDR3 loop: CASSEGQLNTEAFF. CDR3 DNA sequence: TGTGCCAGCAGCGAGGGACAGCTGAACACTGAAGCTTTCTTT. This chain uses TRBV2 with TRBJ1-1, with 7 bases lining up with TRBD1. The junction had 4 bases not matched to a gene; V was cut back by 6 bases and J by 0 bases. Germline V gene lookup returns CDR1 SNHLY and CDR2 FYNNEI. The CDR3 consists of 14 residues.

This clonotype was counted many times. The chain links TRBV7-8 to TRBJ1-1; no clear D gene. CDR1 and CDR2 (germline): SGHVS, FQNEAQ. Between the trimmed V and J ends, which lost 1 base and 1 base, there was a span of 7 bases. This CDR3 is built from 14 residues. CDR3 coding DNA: TGTGCCAGCAGCTTAGGAGCAGGGAACACTGAAGCTTTCTTT. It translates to CASSLGAGNTEAFF.

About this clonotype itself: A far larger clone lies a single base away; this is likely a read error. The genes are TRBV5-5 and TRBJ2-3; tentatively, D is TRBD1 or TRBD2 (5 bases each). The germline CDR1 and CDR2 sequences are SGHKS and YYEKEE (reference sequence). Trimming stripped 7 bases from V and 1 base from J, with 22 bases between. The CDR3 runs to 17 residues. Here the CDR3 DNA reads TGTGCCAGCGGCCTACCACCGGGAACCAGGGGCACAGATACGCAGTATTTT. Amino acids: CASGLPPGTRGTDTQYF.